This T cell receptor beta chain was retrieved from a study of CD8+CD57+ T cells in acquired aplastic anemia. Study information: Mean yield of DNA from sorted CD4+ and CD8+ cells was approximately 3 ug. CD4+ reads averaged about 10 million in healthy donors. Study-wide findings and caveats: Approximately 27 CD8+ CDR3 sequences occurred in both the patients and the controls.

The study profiled TCR beta VDJ and CDR3 using genomic DNA as template. TCRdb ran MiXCR on the reads and lists one entry per CDR3 protein. Here the sample spans about 210,000 distinct CDR3 sequences, about 37% being singletons. The CDR3 contains 14 residues. Trimming removed 5 bases from V and 7 bases from J, with 15 bases in between. Ten or more counts support this clonotype. The antigen is unknown. The receptor was derived from a human donor in good health, serving as a control. The chain carries TRBV12-3 or TRBV12-4 and TRBJ1-5; D is undetermined. Sequencing was performed on sorted CD4+, CD8+, or CD8+CD57+ T cells (not recorded which) from PBMCs. CDR3 sequence reads: CASSGGWSGQPQHF. Here the CDR3 DNA reads TGTGCCAGCAGTGGAGGGTGGTCAGGACAGCCCCAGCATTTT.